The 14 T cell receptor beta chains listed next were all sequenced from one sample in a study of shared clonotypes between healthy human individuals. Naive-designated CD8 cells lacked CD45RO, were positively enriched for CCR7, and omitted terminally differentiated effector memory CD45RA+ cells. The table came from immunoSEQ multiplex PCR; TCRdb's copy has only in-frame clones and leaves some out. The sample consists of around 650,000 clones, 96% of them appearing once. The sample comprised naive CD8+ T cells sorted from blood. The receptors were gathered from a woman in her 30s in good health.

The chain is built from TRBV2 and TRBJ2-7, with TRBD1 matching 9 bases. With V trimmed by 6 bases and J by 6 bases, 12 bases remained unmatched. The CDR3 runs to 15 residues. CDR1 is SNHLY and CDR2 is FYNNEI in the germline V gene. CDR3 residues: CASRDTGTGSAEQYF. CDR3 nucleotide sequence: TGTGCCAGCAGAGATACCGGGACAGGGAGCGCCGAGCAGTACTTC.

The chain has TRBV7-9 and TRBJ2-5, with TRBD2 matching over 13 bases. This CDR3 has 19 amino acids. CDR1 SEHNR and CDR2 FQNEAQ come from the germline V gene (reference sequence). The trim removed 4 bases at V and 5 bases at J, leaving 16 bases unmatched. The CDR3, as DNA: TGTGCCAGCAGCTCGGGACTAGCGGGACGCTTTACCCCTCGGGAGACCCAGTACTTC. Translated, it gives CASSSGLAGRFTPRETQYF.

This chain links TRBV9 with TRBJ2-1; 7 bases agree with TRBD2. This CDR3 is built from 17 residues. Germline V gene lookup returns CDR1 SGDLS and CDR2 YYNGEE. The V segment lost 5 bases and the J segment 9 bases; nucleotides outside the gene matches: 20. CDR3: CASSPSAYAGAMGEQFF. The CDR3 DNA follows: TGTGCCAGCAGTCCTTCTGCGTATGCGGGAGCAATGGGTGAGCAGTTCTTC.

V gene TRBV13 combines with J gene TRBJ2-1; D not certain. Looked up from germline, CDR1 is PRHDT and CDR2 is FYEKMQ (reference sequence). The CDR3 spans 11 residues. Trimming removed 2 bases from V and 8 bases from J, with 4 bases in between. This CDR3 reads CASSLMHEQFF. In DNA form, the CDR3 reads TGTGCCAGCAGCTTAATGCATGAGCAGTTCTTC.

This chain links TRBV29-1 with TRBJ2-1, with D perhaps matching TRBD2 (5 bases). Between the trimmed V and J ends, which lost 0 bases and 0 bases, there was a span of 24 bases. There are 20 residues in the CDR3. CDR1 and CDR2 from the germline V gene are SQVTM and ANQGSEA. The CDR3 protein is CSVEDFPGERSTSSYNEQFF. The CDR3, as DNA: TGCAGCGTTGAAGACTTCCCCGGGGAGCGGAGCACGAGCTCCTACAATGAGCAGTTCTTC.

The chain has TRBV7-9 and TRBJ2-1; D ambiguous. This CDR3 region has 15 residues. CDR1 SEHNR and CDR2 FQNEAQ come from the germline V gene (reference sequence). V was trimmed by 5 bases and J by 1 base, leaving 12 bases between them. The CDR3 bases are TGTGCCAGCAGCCCACGGACGAATTCCTACAATGAGCAGTTCTTC. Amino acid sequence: CASSPRTNSYNEQFF.

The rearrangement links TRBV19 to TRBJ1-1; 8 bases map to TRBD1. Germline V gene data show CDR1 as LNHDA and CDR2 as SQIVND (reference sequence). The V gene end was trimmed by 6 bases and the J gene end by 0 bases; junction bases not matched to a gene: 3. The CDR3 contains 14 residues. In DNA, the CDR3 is TGTGCCAGTAGGTGGACAGGGATGAACACTGAAGCTTTCTTT. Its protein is CASRWTGMNTEAFF. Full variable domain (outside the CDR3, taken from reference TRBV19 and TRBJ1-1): DGGITQSPKYLFRKEGQNVTLSCEQNLNHDAMYWYRQDPGQGLRLIYYSQIVNDFQKGDIAEGYSVSREKKESFPLTVTSAQKNPTAFYLCASRWTGMNTEAFFGQGTRLTVV.

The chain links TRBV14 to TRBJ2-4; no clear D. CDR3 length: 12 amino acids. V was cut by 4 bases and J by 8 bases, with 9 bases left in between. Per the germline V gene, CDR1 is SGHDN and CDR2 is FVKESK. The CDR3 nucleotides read TGTGCCAGCAGCCTCCGACCCGACATTCAGTACTTC. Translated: CASSLRPDIQYF.

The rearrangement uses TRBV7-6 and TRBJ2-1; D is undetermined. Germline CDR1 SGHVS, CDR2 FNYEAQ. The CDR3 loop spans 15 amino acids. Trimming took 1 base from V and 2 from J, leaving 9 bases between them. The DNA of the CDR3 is TGTGCCAGCAGCTTAGAACCTACTACCTACAATGAGCAGTTCTTC. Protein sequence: CASSLEPTTYNEQFF.

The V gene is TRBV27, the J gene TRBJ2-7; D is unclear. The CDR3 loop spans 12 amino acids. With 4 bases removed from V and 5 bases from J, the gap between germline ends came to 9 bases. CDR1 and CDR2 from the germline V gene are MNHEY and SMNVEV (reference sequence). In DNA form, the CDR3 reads TGTGCCAGCAGTTCCCTATACAACGAGCAGTACTTC. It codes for CASSSLYNEQYF.

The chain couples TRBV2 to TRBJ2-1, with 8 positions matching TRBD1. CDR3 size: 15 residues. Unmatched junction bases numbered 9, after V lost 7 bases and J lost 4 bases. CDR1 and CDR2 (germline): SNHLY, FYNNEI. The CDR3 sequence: CASMAPGQAYNEQFF. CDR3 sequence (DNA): TGTGCCAGCATGGCACCGGGACAGGCGTACAATGAGCAGTTCTTC.

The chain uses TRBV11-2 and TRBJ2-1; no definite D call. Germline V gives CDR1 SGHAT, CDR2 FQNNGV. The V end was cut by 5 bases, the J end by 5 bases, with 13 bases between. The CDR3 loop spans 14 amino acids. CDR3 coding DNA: TGTGCCAGCAGCCAGTGGCTGGGGAACAATGAGCAGTTCTTC. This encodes CASSQWLGNNEQFF.

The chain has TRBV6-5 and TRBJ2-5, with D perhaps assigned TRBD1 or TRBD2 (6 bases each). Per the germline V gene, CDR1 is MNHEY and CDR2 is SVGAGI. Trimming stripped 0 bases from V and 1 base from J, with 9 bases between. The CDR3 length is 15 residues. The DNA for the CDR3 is TGTGCCAGCAGTTACTCGCCGGGGGCCCAAGAGACCCAGTACTTC. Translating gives CASSYSPGAQETQYF.

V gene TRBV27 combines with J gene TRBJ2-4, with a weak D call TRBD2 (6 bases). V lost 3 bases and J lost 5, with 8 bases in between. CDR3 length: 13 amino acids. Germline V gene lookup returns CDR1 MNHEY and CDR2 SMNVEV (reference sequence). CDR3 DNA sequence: TGTGCCAGCAGTTTTGGGACTGAAAACATTCAGTACTTC. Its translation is CASSFGTENIQYF.